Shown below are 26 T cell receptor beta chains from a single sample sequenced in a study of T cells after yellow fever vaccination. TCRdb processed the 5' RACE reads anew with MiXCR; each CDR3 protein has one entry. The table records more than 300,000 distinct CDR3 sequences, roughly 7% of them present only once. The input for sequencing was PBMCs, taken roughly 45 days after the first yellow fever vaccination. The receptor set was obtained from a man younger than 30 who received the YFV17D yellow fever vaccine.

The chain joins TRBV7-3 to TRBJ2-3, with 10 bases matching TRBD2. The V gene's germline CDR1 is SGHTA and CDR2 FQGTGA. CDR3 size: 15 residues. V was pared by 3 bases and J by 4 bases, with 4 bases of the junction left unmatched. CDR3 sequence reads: CASSFPTSGSDTQYF. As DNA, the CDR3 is TGTGCCAGCAGCTTCCCGACTAGCGGGTCAGATACGCAGTATTTT.

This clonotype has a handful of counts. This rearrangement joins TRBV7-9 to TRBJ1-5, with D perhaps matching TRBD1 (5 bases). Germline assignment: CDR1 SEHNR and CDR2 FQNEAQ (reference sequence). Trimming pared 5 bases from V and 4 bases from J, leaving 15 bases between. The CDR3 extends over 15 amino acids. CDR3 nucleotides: TGTGCCAGCAGCCCTGGGGGGGTAGGGAATCAGCCCCAGCATTTT. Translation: CASSPGGVGNQPQHF. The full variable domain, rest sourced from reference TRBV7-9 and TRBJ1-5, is DTGVSQNPRHKITKRGQNVTFRCDPISEHNRLYWYRQTLGQGPEFLTYFQNEAQLEKSRLLSDRFSAERPKGSFSTLEIQRTEQGDSAMYLCASSPGGVGNQPQHFGDGTRLSIL.

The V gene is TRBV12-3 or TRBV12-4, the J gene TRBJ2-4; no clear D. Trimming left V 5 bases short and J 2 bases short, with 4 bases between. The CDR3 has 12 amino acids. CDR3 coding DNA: TGTGCCAGCAGTAGAACCAAAAACATTCAGTACTTC. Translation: CASSRTKNIQYF.

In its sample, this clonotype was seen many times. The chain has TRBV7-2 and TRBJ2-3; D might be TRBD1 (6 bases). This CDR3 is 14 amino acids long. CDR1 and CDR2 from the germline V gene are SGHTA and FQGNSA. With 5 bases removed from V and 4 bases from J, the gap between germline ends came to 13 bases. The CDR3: CASSLNRVSDTQYF. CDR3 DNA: TGTGCCAGCAGCCTGAACAGGGTTTCAGATACGCAGTATTTT.

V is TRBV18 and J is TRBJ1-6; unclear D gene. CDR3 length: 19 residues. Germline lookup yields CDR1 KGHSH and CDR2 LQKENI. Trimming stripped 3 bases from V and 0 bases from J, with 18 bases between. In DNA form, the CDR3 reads TGTGCCAGCTCACCCTACGGTGACGATTTGAGCTCCTATAATTCACCCCTCCACTTT. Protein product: CASSPYGDDLSSYNSPLHF.

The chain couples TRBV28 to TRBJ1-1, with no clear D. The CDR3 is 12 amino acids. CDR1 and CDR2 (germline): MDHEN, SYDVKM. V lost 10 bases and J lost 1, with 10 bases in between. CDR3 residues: CATSWGNTEAFF. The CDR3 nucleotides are TGTGCCACCTCGTGGGGGAACACTGAAGCTTTCTTT.

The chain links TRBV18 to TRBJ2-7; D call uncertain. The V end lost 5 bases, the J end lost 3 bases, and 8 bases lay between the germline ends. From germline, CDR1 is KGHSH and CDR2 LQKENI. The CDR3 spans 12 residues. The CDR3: CASSAGIYEQYV. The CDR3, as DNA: TGTGCCAGCTCAGCAGGAATCTACGAGCAGTACGTC.

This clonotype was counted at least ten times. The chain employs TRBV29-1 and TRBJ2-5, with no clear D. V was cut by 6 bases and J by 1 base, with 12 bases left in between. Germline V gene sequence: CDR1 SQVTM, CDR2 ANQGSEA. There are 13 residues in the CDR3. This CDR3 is CSVAWTVQETQYF. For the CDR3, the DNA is TGCAGCGTCGCCTGGACGGTCCAAGAGACCCAGTACTTC.

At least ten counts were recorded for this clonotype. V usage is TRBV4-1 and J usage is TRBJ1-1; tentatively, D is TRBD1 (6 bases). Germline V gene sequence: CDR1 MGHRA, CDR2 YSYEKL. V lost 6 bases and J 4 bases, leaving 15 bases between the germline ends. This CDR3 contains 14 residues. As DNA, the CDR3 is TGCGCCAGCAGATCCCAACAGGGTAGCACTGAAGCTTTCTTT. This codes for CASRSQQGSTEAFF.

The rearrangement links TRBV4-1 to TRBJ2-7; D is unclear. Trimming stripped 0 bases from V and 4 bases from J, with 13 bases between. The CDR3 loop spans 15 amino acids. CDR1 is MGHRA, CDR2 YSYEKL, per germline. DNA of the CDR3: TGCGCCAGCAGCCAAGAAGACGGACCTGGATACGAGCAGTACGTC. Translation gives CASSQEDGPGYEQYV.

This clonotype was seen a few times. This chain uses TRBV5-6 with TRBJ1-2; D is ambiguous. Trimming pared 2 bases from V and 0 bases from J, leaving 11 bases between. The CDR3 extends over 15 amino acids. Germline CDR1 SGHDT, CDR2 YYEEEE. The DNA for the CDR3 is TGTGCCAGCAGCTTTTACCGGCCCGCTAACTATGGCTACACCTTC. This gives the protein CASSFYRPANYGYTF.

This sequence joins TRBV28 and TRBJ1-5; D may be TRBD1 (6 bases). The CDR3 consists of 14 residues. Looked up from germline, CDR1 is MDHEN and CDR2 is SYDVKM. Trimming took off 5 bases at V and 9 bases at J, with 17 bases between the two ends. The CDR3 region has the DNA TGTGCCAGCAGTCCCCGACAGGTCCCTAGGCCCCAGCATTTT. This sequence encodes CASSPRQVPRPQHF. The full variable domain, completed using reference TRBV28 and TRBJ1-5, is DVKVTQSSRYLVKRTGEKVFLECVQDMDHENMFWYRQDPGLGLRLIYFSYDVKMKEKGDIPEGYSVSREKKERFSLILESASTNQTSMYLCASSPRQVPRPQHFGDGTRLSIL.

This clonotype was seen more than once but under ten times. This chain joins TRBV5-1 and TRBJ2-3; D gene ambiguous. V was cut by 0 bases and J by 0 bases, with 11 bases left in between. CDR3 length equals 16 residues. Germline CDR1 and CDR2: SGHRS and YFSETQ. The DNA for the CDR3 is TGCGCCAGCAGCTTGGCCGGCAGTGCTAGCACAGATACGCAGTATTTT. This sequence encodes CASSLAGSASTDTQYF. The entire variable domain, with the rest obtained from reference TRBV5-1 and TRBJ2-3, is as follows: KAGVTQTPRYLIKTRGQQVTLSCSPISGHRSVSWYQQTPGQGLQFLFEYFSETQRNKGNFPGRFSGRQFSNSRSEMNVSTLELGDSALYLCASSLAGSASTDTQYFGPGTRLTVL.

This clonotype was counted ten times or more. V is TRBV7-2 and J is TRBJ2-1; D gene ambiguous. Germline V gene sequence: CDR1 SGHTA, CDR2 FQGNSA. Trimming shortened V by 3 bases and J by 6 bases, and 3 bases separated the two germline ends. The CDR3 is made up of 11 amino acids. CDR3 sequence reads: CASSFFNEQFF. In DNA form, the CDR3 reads TGTGCCAGCAGCTTCTTCAATGAGCAGTTCTTC.

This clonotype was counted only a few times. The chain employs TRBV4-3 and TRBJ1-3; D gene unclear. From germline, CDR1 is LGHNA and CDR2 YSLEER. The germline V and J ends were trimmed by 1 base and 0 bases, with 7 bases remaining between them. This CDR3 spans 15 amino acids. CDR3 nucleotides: TGCGCCAGCAGCCAAGTCACGCTCTCTGGAAACACCATATATTTT. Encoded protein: CASSQVTLSGNTIYF.

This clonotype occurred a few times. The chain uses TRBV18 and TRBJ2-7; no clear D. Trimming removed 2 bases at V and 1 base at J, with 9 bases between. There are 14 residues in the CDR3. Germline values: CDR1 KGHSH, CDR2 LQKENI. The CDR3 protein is CASSPISSSYEQYF. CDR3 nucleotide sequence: TGTGCCAGCTCACCAATTTCTAGTTCCTACGAGCAGTACTTC.

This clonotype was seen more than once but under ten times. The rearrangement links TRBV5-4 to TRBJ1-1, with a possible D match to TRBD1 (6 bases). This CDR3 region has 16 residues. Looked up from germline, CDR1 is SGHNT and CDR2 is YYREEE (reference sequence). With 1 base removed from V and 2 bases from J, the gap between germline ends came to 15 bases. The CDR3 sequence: CASSLLQGTVNTEAFF. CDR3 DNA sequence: TGTGCCAGCAGCTTGTTACAGGGAACAGTCAACACTGAAGCTTTCTTT.

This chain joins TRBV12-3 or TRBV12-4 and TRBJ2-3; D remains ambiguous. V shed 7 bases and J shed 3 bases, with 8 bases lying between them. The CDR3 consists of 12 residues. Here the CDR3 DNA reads TGTGCCAGCACCTTACCTACAGATACGCAGTATTTT. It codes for CASTLPTDTQYF.

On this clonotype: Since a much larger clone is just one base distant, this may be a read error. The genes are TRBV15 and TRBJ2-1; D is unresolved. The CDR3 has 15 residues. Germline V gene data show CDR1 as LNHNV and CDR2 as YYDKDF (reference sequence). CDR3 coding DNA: TGTGCCACCAGCAGACCGACGGACGCCTACAATGAGCAGTGCTTC. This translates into CATSRPTDAYNEQCF.

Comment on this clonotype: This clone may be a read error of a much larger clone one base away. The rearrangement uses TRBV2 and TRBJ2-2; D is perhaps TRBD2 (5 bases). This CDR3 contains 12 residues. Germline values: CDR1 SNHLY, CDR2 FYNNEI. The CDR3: CASSADTGEPFF. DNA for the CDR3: TGTGCCAGCAGTGCAGACACCGGGGAGCCGTTTTTT.

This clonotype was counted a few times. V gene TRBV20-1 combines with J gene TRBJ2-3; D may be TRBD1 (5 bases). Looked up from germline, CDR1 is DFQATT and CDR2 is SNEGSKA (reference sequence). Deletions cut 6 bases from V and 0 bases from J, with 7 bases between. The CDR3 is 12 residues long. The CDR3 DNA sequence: TGCAGTGCCCGACAGAGCACAGATACGCAGTATTTT. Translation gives CSARQSTDTQYF.

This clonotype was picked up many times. Here the CDR3 reads CATYEAPRTPSSYEQYV. The CDR3 coding sequence is TGTGCCACCTATGAGGCGCCCCGGACACCGAGCTCCTACGAGCAGTACGTC. V and J are TRBV6-1 and TRBJ2-7, with D possibly matching TRBD1 (5 bases). The germline V gene encodes CDR1 MNHNS and CDR2 SASEGT. This CDR3 has 17 residues. Trimming left V 10 bases short and J 0 bases short, with 25 bases between.

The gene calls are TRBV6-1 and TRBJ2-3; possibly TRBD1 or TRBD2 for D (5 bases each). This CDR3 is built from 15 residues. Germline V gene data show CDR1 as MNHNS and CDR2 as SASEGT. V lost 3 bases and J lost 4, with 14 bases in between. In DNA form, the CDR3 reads TGTGCCAGCAGTGAGAGGGGAGTGGAAGCAGATACGCAGTATTTT. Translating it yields CASSERGVEADTQYF.

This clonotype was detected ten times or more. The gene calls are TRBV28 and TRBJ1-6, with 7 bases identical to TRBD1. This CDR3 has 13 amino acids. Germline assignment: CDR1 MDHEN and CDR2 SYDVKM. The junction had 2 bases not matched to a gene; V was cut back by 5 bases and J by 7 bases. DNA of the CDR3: TGTGCCAGCAGTAGGGACAGCAATTCACCCCTCCACTTT. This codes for CASSRDSNSPLHF.

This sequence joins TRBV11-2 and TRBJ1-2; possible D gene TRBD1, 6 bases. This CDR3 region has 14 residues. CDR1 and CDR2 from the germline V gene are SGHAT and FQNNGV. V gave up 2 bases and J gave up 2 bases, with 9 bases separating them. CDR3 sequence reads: CASSLSDRNYGYTF. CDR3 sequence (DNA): TGTGCCAGCAGCTTATCCGACAGGAACTATGGCTACACCTTC.

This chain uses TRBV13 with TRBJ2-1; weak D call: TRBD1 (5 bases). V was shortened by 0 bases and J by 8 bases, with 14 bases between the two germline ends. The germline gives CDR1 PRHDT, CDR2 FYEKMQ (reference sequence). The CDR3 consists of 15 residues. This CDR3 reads CASSLGPAGMYEQFF. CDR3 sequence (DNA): TGTGCCAGCAGCTTAGGCCCTGCAGGGATGTATGAGCAGTTCTTC.